Following are 18 T cell receptor beta chains from one sample sequenced in a study of shared clonotypes between healthy human individuals. The repertoire was sequenced with immunoSEQ multiplex PCR; TCRdb's copy has only in-frame clones and lacks some. The table records approximately 2,200,000 clones, just over 90% of them present only once. Naive CD8 isolation took CD45RO-negative cells positively selected for CCR7 and excluded terminally differentiated effector memory CD45RA+ cells. Specimen: naive CD8+ T cells from PBMCs. These receptor sequences come from a man younger than 35 in good health. Some clones in this sample may be carry-over from other donors' samples.

The chain employs TRBV2 and TRBJ1-3; D is unclear. The ends were cut back, 6 bases at V and 9 bases at J, with 6 bases in the middle. In germline, CDR1 is SNHLY, CDR2 FYNNEI. CDR3 length: 10 residues. The chain's CDR3 is CASSSPTIYF. The CDR3 region has the DNA TGTGCCAGCAGCTCCCCCACCATATATTTT. The full variable domain, rest sourced from reference TRBV2 and TRBJ1-3, is EPEVTQTPSHQVTQMGQEVILRCVPISNHLYFYWYRQILGQKVEFLVSFYNNEISEKSEIFDDQFSVERPDGSNFTLKIRSTKLEDSAMYFCASSSPTIYFGEGSWLTVV.

This clone was seen only a few times. J is TRBJ1-1 and V is TRBV10-3; the D gene is possibly TRBD1 (5 bases). Trimming took off 3 bases at V and 0 bases at J, with 11 bases between the two ends. Germline V gene data show CDR1 as ENHRY and CDR2 as SYGVKD. The CDR3 loop spans 15 amino acids. CDR3 sequence: CAISDPRVMNTEAFF. CDR3 nucleotide sequence: TGTGCCATCAGTGACCCCAGGGTAATGAACACTGAAGCTTTCTTT.

CDR3 DNA sequence: TGTGCCAGCAGCCACAACAGGGGCCCGAACACCGGGGAGCTGTTTTTT. It is translated as CASSHNRGPNTGELFF. The chain links TRBV9 to TRBJ2-2; 7 nucleotides align to TRBD1. CDR3 length: 16 residues. The germline CDR1 and CDR2 sequences are SGDLS and YYNGEE. V lost 4 bases to trimming and J lost 0 bases; unmatched junction nucleotides: 6.

This chain joins TRBV7-9 and TRBJ2-1, with D perhaps TRBD2 (5 bases). The CDR3 is 18 amino acids. Germline CDR1 and CDR2: SEHNR and FQNEAQ (reference sequence). Trimming removed 4 bases from V and 4 bases from J, with 23 bases in between. The CDR3 reads CASSSQQTRGSVYNEQFF. In DNA form, the CDR3 reads TGTGCCAGCAGCTCACAGCAGACCCGGGGTAGCGTATACAATGAGCAGTTCTTC. Looking up the rest from reference TRBV7-9 and TRBJ2-1 gives the full variable domain: DTGVSQNPRHKITKRGQNVTFRCDPISEHNRLYWYRQTLGQGPEFLTYFQNEAQLEKSRLLSDRFSAERPKGSFSTLEIQRTEQGDSAMYLCASSSQQTRGSVYNEQFFGPGTRLTVL.

J is TRBJ2-3 and V is TRBV5-1, with D perhaps matching TRBD2 (6 bases). Germline V CDR1 and CDR2: SGHRS, YFSETQ. The V end was cut by 0 bases, the J end by 6 bases, with 14 bases between. This CDR3 has 15 residues. The CDR3 reads CASSLAGRGPDTQYF. CDR3 nucleotide sequence: TGCGCCAGCAGCTTGGCCGGGCGGGGACCGGATACGCAGTATTTT.

The V gene is TRBV4-3, the J gene TRBJ2-7, with a weak D call TRBD2 (5 bases). V was shortened by 2 bases and J by 1 base, with 12 bases between the two germline ends. The germline gives CDR1 LGHNA, CDR2 YSLEER. The CDR3 runs 15 residues. The CDR3 DNA sequence: TGCGCCAGCAGCCAACCCGGAGCGGCATCCTACGAGCAGTACTTC. It codes for CASSQPGAASYEQYF.

The V and J genes are TRBV2 and TRBJ2-1, with D maybe TRBD2 (6 bases). The germline V gene has CDR1 SNHLY and CDR2 FYNNEI. V was shortened by 7 bases and J by 4 bases, with 14 bases between the two germline ends. The CDR3 has 14 residues. CDR3 nucleotide sequence: TGTGCCAGCAAGGAGAGCGGGCCTTACAATGAGCAGTTCTTC. Its translation: CASKESGPYNEQFF.

The rearrangement links TRBV7-9 to TRBJ2-7; D gene uncertain. CDR1 and CDR2 from the germline V gene are SEHNR and FQNEAQ (reference sequence). This CDR3 is 14 amino acids long. Trimming took 5 bases from V and 3 from J, leaving 14 bases between them. This chain's CDR3 is CASSAEINYYEQYF. CDR3 sequence (DNA): TGTGCCAGCAGCGCAGAAATAAACTACTACGAGCAGTACTTC. The variable domain in full, completed from reference TRBV7-9 and TRBJ2-7, reads DTGVSQNPRHKITKRGQNVTFRCDPISEHNRLYWYRQTLGQGPEFLTYFQNEAQLEKSRLLSDRFSAERPKGSFSTLEIQRTEQGDSAMYLCASSAEINYYEQYFGPGTRLTVT.

The genes are TRBV27 and TRBJ2-1, with D possibly TRBD1 on 6 matching bases. Germline assignment: CDR1 MNHEY and CDR2 SMNVEV (reference sequence). Between the trimmed V and J ends, which lost 4 bases and 7 bases, there was a span of 11 bases. The CDR3 loop spans 13 amino acids. CDR3 protein: CASSWDMENEQFF. DNA for the CDR3: TGTGCCAGCAGTTGGGACATGGAGAATGAGCAGTTCTTC.

The genes are TRBV27 and TRBJ1-1; D gene ambiguous. Trimming pared 2 bases from V and 0 bases from J, leaving 10 bases between. Per germline, CDR1 MNHEY and CDR2 SMNVEV (reference sequence). The CDR3 runs 15 residues. The CDR3 is CASSLRSDMNTEAFF. As DNA, the CDR3 is TGTGCCAGCAGTTTAAGGAGTGATATGAACACTGAAGCTTTCTTT.

The J gene is TRBJ2-1, the V gene TRBV5-4; no reliable D call. Trimming left V 0 bases short and J 2 bases short, with 9 bases between. CDR3 size: 15 residues. Germline V gene data show CDR1 as SGHNT and CDR2 as YYREEE (reference sequence). This chain's CDR3 is CASSLEAGPYNEQFF. The CDR3 DNA is TGTGCCAGCAGCTTGGAGGCAGGACCCTACAATGAGCAGTTCTTC.

The chain couples TRBV6-5 to TRBJ1-1; TRBD1 might be the D (6 bases). V lost 6 bases and J lost 2, with 10 bases in between. CDR1 and CDR2 from the germline V gene are MNHEY and SVGAGI. The CDR3 spans 13 residues. CDR3 region: CASSRGGNTEAFF. The DNA of the CDR3 is TGTGCCAGCAGCAGGGGTGGAAACACTGAAGCTTTCTTT.

V is TRBV5-1 and J is TRBJ2-7; 7 bases are shared with TRBD2. J gave up 2 bases and V 0 bases, and 5 bases lay outside the gene matches. Germline loops: CDR1 SGHRS, CDR2 YFSETQ. CDR3 length: 15 amino acids. CDR3 in DNA: TGCGCCAGCAGCTTGGAATCGCGGGAGACCTACGAGCAGTACTTC. Its protein product is CASSLESRETYEQYF.

A word on this clone: Because the CDR3's place on the DNA is in doubt, the DNA is left out and the CDR3 is given as listed by TCRdb. The chain joins TRBV7-6 to TRBJ2-7; the table's D call TRBD2 went unverified against the DNA. Germline CDR1 is SGHVS and CDR2 is FNYEAQ. Both ends counted, the CDR3 spans 17 residues. This CDR3 is CASSSSSAGTRPYEQYF.

The chain links TRBV7-9 to TRBJ2-1, with a weak D call TRBD2 (5 bases). The V gene's germline CDR1 is SEHNR and CDR2 FQNEAQ (reference sequence). V dropped 4 bases and J dropped 2 bases, with 18 bases sitting between them. CDR3 length: 17 residues. CDR3 bases: TGTGCCAGCAGCTCAGACGCGGGCTTTGGCCCCTACAATGAGCAGTTCTTC. Its protein is CASSSDAGFGPYNEQFF.

This clone occurred once. The J gene is TRBJ2-1, the V gene TRBV9; 7 nucleotides align to TRBD2. CDR1 is SGDLS and CDR2 is YYNGEE in the germline V gene. The CDR3 covers 16 residues. Trimming took 0 bases from V and 1 from J; bases not matched to a gene: 4. CDR3 in amino acids: CASSVAGTISYNEQFF. CDR3 sequence (DNA): TGTGCCAGCAGCGTAGCAGGGACTATTTCCTACAATGAGCAGTTCTTC.

This chain uses TRBV6-6 with TRBJ2-1; D gene unclear. The ends were cut back, 4 bases at V and 8 bases at J, with 9 bases in the middle. In germline, CDR1 is MNHNY, CDR2 SVGAGI (reference sequence). This CDR3 contains 12 residues. The CDR3 region has the DNA TGTGCCAGCAGTTCCGGTAACGATGAGCAGTTCTTC. Residues: CASSSGNDEQFF.

V usage is TRBV27 and J usage is TRBJ2-3, with 12 positions matching TRBD2. The CDR3 sequence is 15 residues long. V was pared by 5 bases and J by 3 bases, with 3 bases of the junction left unmatched. CDR1 MNHEY and CDR2 SMNVEV come from the germline V gene (reference sequence). The CDR3 here is CASSPTSGRTDTQYF. The CDR3, as DNA: TGTGCCAGCAGTCCGACTAGCGGGAGAACAGATACGCAGTATTTT.